This is a list of T cell receptor beta chains from one sample in a study of blood T cell repertoires in COVID-19. Sequencing was performed with immunoSEQ multiplex PCR; in TCRdb, only in-frame clones are kept and a portion is missing. This sample has fewer than 150,000 clones, with around nine tenths found just once. Sequenced material: peripheral blood. These receptors came from a woman between 40 and 50 years old with acute or convalescent COVID-19. CDR3s include the opening cysteine and the closing phenylalanine or tryptophan. The order of the fields is J gene, V gene, clone size, D gene, CDR3 protein, CDR3 DNA. A D gene is named only where the DNA matches it firmly. For some rows the clone size is stated as once, few or many, or as a class when expanded; others skip it.

TRBJ2-1,TRBV19,NA,NA,CASGIGGYNEQFF,TGTGCCAGCGGCATCGGAGGTTACAATGAGCAGTTCTTC
TRBJ2-5,TRBV5-4,NA,TRBD2,CASSLSGGPRPGETQYF,TGTGCCAGCAGTTTGAGCGGGGGGCCCCGTCCGGGGGAGACCCAGTACTTC
TRBJ2-1,TRBV25-1,NA,TRBD2,CASSEWPSGRSGEQFF,TGTGCCAGCAGTGAATGGCCAAGCGGGAGATCCGGTGAGCAGTTCTTC
TRBJ1-2,TRBV6-6,NA,TRBD1,CASSLHTGGYYGYTF,TGTGCCAGCAGCCTCCATACAGGGGGCTACTATGGCTACACCTTC
TRBJ1-6,TRBV19,few,TRBD1,CASSLQGAAYNSPLHF,TGTGCCAGTAGTCTTCAGGGGGCGGCCTATAATTCACCCCTCCACTTT
TRBJ1-5,TRBV24-1,NA,TRBD1,CATTRPGVRRRQGGGQPQHF,TGTGCCACCACACGACCCGGGGTGAGGAGACGACAGGGGGGCGGCCAGCCCCAGCATTTT
TRBJ2-1,TRBV14,NA,TRBD2,CASSQGTSGWDEQFF,TGTGCCAGCAGCCAAGGGACTAGCGGGTGGGATGAGCAGTTCTTC
TRBJ2-1,TRBV25-1,NA,NA,CASSDWKIALPRNEQFF,TGTGCCAGCAGTGATTGGAAAATAGCCCTTCCGCGCAATGAGCAGTTCTTC
TRBJ2-1,TRBV5-4,once,TRBD2,CASSLVAGGFNEQFF,TGTGCCAGCAGCTTGGTCGCGGGGGGGTTCAATGAGCAGTTCTTC
TRBJ1-2,TRBV4-3,many,NA,CASSQDQRTVYGYTF,TGCGCCAGCAGCCAAGATCAAAGGACAGTCTATGGCTACACCTTC
TRBJ2-3,TRBV6-1,NA,NA,CASSEQGFRDTQYF,TGTGCCAGCAGTGAACAGGGTTTCCGAGATACGCAGTATTTT
TRBJ2-1,TRBV28,NA,TRBD2,CASSLPLAGSSYNEQFF,TGTGCCAGCAGTCTCCCACTAGCGGGGAGCTCCTACAATGAGCAGTTCTTC
TRBJ1-1,TRBV7-9,NA,NA,CASSLRGAGGTEAFF,TGTGCCAGCAGCTTACGCGGGGCGGGCGGCACTGAAGCTTTCTTT
TRBJ2-1,TRBV4-3,NA,NA,CASSLQGAPYNEQFF,TGCGCCAGCAGCCTTCAAGGGGCCCCCTACAATGAGCAGTTCTTC
TRBJ2-3,TRBV2,few,NA,CASSVGASTDTQYF,TGTGCCAGCAGTGTGGGGGCGAGCACAGATACGCAGTATTTT
TRBJ2-7,TRBV7-2,NA,TRBD2,CASSQSGLANTYEQYF,TGTGCCAGCAGCCAATCCGGACTAGCGAATACCTACGAGCAGTACTTC
TRBJ1-3,TRBV6-5,NA,NA,CASSYRQSSGNTIYF,TGTGCCAGCAGTTACCGACAAAGCTCTGGAAACACCATATATTTT
TRBJ2-7,TRBV4-2,NA,TRBD2,CASSQTIAGGLSNEQYF,TGTGCCAGCAGCCAAACTATAGCGGGAGGGCTTAGCAACGAGCAGTACTTC
TRBJ1-5,TRBV19,NA,TRBD1,CASRMERTGAQPQHF,TGTGCCAGTAGAATGGAGCGGACAGGGGCTCAGCCCCAGCATTTT
TRBJ2-5,TRBV7-3,NA,TRBD1,CASSVRDRGGTQYF,TGTGCCAGCAGCGTCCGGGACAGGGGTGGGACCCAGTACTTC